The TCR beta chain described here comes from a study of Ad26.COV2.S vaccination and SARS-CoV-2 variants. Study-wide points: Vaccinees and placebo recipients showed similar non-spike TCR breadth. Compared with placebo recipients, vaccine recipients had higher spike-specific TCR breadth.

About this clone itself: Its specificity is not known.

TCRdb's table, derived via immunoSEQ multiplex PCR, lists solely in-frame clones and lacks some. The data hold some 500,000 clones, with 89% observed a single time. Treatment indicated: about 20 received Ad26.COV2.S at low or high dose, single or two shots; roughly five received placebo; per-sample allocation not given. Samples analyzed were those drawn on day 63 after the first vaccine or placebo injection. In Boston, the donor was an adult between 18-55 years of age. Vaccination employed an Ad26 vector expressing the Wuhan-strain SARS-CoV-2 spike. This clonotype was obtained from a person aged 18-60 years who received the Ad26.COV2.S COVID-19 vaccine or a placebo. Sample: peripheral blood, taken in a trial of Ad26.COV2.S vaccine versus placebo.

In DNA form, the CDR3 reads TGTGCCAGCAGCTTAAGGCTCCCGCGGGAGGGCCGAGAGACCCAGTACTTC. Its protein product is CASSLRLPREGRETQYF. This chain uses TRBV11-2 with TRBJ2-5; 9 bases map to TRBD2. V was pared by 2 bases and J by 4 bases, with 11 bases of the junction left unmatched. The CDR3 runs to 17 residues. Germline V gene sequence: CDR1 SGHAT, CDR2 FQNNGV.